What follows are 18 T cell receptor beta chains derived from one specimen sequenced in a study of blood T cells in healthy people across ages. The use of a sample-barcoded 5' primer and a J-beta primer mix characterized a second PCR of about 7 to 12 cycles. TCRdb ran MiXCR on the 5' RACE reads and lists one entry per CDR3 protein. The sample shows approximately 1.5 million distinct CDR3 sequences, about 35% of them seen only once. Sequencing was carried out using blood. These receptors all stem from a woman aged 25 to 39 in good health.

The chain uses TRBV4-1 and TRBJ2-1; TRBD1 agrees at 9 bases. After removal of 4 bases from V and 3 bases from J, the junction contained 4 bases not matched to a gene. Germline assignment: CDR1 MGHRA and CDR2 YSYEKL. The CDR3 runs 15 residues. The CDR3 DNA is TGCGCCAGCAGCCCGGACAGGGGAGTCTACAATGAGCAGTTCTTC. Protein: CASSPDRGVYNEQFF.

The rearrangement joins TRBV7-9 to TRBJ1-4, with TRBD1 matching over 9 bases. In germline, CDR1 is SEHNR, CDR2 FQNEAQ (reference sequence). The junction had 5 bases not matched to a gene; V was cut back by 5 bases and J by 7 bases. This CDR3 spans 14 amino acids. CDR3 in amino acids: CASSPGTGFEKLFF. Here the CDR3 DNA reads TGTGCCAGCAGCCCCGGGACAGGGTTTGAAAAACTGTTTTTT.

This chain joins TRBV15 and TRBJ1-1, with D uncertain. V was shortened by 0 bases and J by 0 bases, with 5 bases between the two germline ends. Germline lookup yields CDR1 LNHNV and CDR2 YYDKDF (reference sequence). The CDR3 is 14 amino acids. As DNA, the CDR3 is TGTGCCACCAGCAGAGATTGGGTGAACACTGAAGCTTTCTTT. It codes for CATSRDWVNTEAFF. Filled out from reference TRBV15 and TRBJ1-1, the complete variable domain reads DAMVIQNPRYQVTQFGKPVTLSCSQTLNHNVMYWYQQKSSQAPKLLFHYYDKDFNNEADTPDNFQSRRPNTSFCFLDIRSPGLGDTAMYLCATSRDWVNTEAFFGQGTRLTVV.

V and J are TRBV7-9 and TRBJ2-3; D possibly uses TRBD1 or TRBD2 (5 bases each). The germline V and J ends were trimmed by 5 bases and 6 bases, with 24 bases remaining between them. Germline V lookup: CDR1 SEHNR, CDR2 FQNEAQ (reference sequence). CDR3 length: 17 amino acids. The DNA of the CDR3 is TGTGCCAGCAGCCCCAAAACCGGGACCGACCTGATGGATACGCAGTATTTT. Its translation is CASSPKTGTDLMDTQYF.

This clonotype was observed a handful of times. CDR3 nucleotide sequence: TGTGCCAGCAGTGACGGTCTAGCGGGTCCATACTACGAGCAGTACTTC. Translation: CASSDGLAGPYYEQYF. The rearrangement joins TRBV2 to TRBJ2-7, with 8 bases aligning to TRBD2. Unmatched junction bases numbered 10, after V lost 3 bases and J lost 3 bases. The CDR3 length is 16 residues. Germline values: CDR1 SNHLY, CDR2 FYNNEI.

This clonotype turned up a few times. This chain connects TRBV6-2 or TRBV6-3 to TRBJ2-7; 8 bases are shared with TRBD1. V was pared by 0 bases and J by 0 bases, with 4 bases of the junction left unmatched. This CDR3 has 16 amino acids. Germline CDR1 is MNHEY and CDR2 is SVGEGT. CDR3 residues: CASSYSTGVLSYEQYF. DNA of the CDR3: TGTGCCAGCAGTTACTCGACAGGGGTTCTCTCCTACGAGCAGTACTTC.

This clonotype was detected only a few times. This CDR3 reads CASSLEGKRGYTF. The CDR3 coding sequence is TGCGCCAGCAGCTTGGAGGGAAAGCGTGGCTACACCTTC. The chain couples TRBV5-1 to TRBJ1-2; no clear D. CDR1 is SGHRS, CDR2 YFSETQ, per germline. The V end was cut by 0 bases, the J end by 7 bases, with 10 bases between. The CDR3 contains 13 residues. The complete variable domain, with remaining parts taken from reference TRBV5-1 and TRBJ1-2, reads KAGVTQTPRYLIKTRGQQVTLSCSPISGHRSVSWYQQTPGQGLQFLFEYFSETQRNKGNFPGRFSGRQFSNSRSEMNVSTLELGDSALYLCASSLEGKRGYTFGSGTRLTVV.

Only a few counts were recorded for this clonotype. CDR3 sequence: CASSRWGAETQYF. The CDR3 DNA is TGTGCCAGCAGCCGTTGGGGGGCGGAGACCCAGTACTTC. The chain combines TRBV6-2 or TRBV6-3 with TRBJ2-5, with D perhaps being TRBD1 or TRBD2 (6 bases each). CDR1 and CDR2 from the germline V gene are MNHEY and SVGEGT. This CDR3 contains 13 residues. Trimming removed 6 bases at V and 5 bases at J, with 13 bases between.

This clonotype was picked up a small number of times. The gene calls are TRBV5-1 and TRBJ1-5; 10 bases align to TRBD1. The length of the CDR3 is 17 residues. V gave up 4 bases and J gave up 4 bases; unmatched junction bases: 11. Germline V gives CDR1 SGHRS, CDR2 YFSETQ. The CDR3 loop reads CASSPRRTGGKNQPQHF. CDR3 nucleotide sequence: TGCGCCAGCAGCCCCCGCCGGACAGGGGGTAAAAATCAGCCCCAGCATTTT.

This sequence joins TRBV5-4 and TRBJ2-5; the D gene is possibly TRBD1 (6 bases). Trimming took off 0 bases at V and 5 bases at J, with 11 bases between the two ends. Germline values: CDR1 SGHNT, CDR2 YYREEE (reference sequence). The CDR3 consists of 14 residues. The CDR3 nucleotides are TGTGCCAGCAGCTTGGCCATCACAGGGGAGACCCAGTACTTC. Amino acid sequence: CASSLAITGETQYF.

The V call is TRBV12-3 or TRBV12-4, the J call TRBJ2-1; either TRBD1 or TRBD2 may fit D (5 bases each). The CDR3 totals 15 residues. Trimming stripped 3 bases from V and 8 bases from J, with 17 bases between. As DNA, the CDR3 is TGTGCCAGCAGTTTCCCCCCGGGGCCCACCGATGAGCAGTTCTTC. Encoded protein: CASSFPPGPTDEQFF.

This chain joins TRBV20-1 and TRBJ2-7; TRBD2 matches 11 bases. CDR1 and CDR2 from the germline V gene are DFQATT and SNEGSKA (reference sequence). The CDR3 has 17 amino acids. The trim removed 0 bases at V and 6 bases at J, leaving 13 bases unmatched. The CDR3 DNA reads TGCAGTGCTAGAGATCAAGGGGGCAGACTAGCGGGAAGCGAGCAGTACTTC. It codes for CSARDQGGRLAGSEQYF.

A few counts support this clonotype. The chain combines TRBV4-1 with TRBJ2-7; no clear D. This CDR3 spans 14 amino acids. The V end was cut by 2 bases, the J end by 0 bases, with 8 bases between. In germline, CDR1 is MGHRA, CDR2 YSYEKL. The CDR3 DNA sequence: TGCGCCAGCAGCCAAAACCAGGTCTCCTACGAGCAGTACTTC. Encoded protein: CASSQNQVSYEQYF.

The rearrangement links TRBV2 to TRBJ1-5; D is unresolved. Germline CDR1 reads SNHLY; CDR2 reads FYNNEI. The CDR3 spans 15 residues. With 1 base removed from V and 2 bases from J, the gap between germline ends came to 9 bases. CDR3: CASSEGVWGNQPQHF. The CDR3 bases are TGTGCCAGCAGTGAAGGGGTTTGGGGCAATCAGCCCCAGCATTTT. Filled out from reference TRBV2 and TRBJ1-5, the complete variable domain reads EPEVTQTPSHQVTQMGQEVILRCVPISNHLYFYWYRQILGQKVEFLVSFYNNEISEKSEIFDDQFSVERPDGSNFTLKIRSTKLEDSAMYFCASSEGVWGNQPQHFGDGTRLSIL.

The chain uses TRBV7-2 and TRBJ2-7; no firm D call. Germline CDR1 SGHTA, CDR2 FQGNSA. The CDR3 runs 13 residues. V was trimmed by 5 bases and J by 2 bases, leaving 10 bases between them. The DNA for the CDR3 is TGTGCCAGCAGCCCCGCGTACCCCTACGAGCAGTACTTC. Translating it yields CASSPAYPYEQYF.

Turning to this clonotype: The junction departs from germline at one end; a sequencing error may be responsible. CDR3 sequence (DNA): TGCGCCAGCAGCTTTCACGGGGGGGCCCCGAGCTCCTGCAATGAGCAGTTCTTC. Translating gives CASSFHGGAPSSCNEQFF. This chain joins TRBV5-1 and TRBJ2-1; 8 bases match TRBD2. Germline CDR1 and CDR2: SGHRS and YFSETQ. This CDR3 is 18 amino acids long.

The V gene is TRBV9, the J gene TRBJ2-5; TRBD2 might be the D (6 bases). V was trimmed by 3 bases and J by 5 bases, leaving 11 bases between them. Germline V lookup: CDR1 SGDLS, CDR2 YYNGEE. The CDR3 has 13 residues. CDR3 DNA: TGTGCCAGCAGCGCTCTACGGGGGGAGACCCAGTACTTC. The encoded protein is CASSALRGETQYF.

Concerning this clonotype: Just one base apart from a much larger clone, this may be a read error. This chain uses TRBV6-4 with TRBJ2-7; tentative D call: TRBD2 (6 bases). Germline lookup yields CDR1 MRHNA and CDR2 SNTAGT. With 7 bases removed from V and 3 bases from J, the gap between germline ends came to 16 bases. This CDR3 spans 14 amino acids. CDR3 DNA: TGTGCCAGCAACAATAACGCGGGGTTCTACGAGCAGTACTTC. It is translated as CASNNNAGFYEQYF.